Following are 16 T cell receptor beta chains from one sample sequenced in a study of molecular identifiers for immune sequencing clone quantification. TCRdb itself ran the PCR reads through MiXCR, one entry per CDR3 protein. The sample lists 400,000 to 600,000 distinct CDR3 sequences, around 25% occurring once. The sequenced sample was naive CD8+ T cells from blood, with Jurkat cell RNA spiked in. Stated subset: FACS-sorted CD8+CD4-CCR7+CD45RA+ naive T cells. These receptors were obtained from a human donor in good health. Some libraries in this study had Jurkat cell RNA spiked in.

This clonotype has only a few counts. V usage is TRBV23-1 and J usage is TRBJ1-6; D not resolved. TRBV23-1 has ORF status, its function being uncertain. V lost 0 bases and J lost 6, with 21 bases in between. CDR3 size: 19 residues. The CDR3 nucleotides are TGCGCCAGCAGTCAATCTTCTCGTAGTTTCTATCAACCTAATTCACCCCTCCACTTT. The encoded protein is CASSQSSRSFYQPNSPLHF.

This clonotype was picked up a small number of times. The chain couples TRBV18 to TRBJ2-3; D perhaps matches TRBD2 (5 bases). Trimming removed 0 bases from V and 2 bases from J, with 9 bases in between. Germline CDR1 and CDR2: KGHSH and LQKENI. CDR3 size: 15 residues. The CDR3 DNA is TGTGCCAGCTCACCACCGGAGGAGACCACAGATACGCAGTATTTT. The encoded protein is CASSPPEETTDTQYF. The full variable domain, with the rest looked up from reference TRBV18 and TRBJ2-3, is NAGVMQNPRHLVRRRGQEARLRCSPMKGHSHVYWYRQLPEEGLKFMVYLQKENIIDESGMPKERFSAEFPKEGPSILRIQQVVRGDSAAYFCASSPPEETTDTQYFGPGTRLTVL.

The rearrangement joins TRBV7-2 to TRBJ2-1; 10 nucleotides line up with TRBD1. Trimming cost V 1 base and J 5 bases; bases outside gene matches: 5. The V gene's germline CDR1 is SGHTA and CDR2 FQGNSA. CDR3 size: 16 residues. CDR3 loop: CASSLEGQGLDNEQFF. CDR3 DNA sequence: TGTGCCAGCAGCTTAGAGGGACAGGGGTTAGACAATGAGCAGTTCTTC.

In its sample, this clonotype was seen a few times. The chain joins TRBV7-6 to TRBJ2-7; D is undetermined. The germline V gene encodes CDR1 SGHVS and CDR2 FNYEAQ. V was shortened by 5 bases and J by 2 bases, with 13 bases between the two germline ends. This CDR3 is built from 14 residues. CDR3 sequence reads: CASSPLGSTYEQYF. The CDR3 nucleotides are TGTGCCAGCAGCCCTTTGGGCTCTACCTACGAGCAGTACTTC.

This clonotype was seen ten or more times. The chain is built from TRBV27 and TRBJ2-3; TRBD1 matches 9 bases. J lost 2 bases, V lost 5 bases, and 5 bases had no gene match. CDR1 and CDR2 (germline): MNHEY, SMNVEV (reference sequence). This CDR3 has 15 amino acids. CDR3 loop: CASSPRTGATDTQYF. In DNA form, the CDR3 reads TGTGCCAGCAGTCCACGGACAGGGGCCACAGATACGCAGTATTTT.

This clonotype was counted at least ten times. In nucleotides, the CDR3 is TGTGCCAGCAGCTCCCATCTAGCGGGAGAGGCCTACGAGCAGTACTTC. Its translation is CASSSHLAGEAYEQYF. This chain connects TRBV7-9 to TRBJ2-7; 10 nucleotides match TRBD2. Per the germline V gene, CDR1 is SEHNR and CDR2 is FQNEAQ (reference sequence). Germline trimming cut 4 bases from V and 2 bases from J; bases unmatched to any gene: 8. The CDR3 runs 16 residues.

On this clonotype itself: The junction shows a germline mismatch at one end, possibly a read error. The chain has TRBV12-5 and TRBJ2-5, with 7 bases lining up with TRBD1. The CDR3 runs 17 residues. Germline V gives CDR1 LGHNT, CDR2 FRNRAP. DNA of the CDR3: TGTGCTAGTGGTTTGACTACCAACAGGGGTGGGCAAGAGCCCCAGTACTTC. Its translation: CASGLTTNRGGQEPQYF.

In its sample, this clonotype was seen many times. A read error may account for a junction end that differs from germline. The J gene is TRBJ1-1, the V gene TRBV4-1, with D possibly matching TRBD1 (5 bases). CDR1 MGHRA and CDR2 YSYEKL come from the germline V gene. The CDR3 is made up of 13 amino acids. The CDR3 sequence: CASSQGTNTEAFF. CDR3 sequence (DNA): TGTGCCAGCAGCCAAGGGACGAACACTGAAGCTTTCTTT.

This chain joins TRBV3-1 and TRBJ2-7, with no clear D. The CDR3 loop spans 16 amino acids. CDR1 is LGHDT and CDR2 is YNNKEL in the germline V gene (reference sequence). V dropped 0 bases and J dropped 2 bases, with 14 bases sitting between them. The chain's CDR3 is CASSQDVGPFPYEQYF. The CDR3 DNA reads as TGTGCCAGCAGCCAAGATGTGGGCCCCTTTCCCTACGAGCAGTACTTC.

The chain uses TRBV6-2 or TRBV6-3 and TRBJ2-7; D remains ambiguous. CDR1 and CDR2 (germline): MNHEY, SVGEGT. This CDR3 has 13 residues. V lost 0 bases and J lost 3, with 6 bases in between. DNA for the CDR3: TGTGCCAGCAGTTACTCGTACAGCTACGAGCAGTACTTC. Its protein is CASSYSYSYEQYF.

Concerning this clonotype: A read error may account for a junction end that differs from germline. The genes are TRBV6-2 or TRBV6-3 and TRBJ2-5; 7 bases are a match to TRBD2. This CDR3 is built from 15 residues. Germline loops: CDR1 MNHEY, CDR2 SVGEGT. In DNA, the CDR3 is TGTGCCAGCAGCGAAGCGGGGCCGATTCAAGAGCCCCAGTACTTC. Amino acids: CASSEAGPIQEPQYF.

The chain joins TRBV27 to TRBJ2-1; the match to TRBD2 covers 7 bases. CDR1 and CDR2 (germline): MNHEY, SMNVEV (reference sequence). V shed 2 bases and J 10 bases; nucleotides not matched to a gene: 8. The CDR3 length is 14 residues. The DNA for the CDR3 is TGTGCCAGCAGTTTAGCGGGAGCCGTGTGGGAGCAGTTCTTC. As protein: CASSLAGAVWEQFF.

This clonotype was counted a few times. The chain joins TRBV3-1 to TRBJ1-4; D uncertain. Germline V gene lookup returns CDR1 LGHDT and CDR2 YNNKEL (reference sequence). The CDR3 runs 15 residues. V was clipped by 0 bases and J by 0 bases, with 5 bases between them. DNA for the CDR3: TGTGCCAGCAGCCAAGAAGCGTCAACTAATGAAAAACTGTTTTTT. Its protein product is CASSQEASTNEKLFF.

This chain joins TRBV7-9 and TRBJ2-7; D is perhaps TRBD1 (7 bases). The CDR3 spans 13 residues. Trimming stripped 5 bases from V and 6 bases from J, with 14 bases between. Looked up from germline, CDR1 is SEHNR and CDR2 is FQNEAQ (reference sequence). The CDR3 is CASSPRDSSEQYF. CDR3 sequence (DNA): TGTGCCAGCAGCCCGCGGGACAGTAGCGAGCAGTACTTC.

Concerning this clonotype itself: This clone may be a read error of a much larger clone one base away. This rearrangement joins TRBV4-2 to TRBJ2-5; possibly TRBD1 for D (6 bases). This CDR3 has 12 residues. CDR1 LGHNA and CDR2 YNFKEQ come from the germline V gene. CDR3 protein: CASSNREEPQYF. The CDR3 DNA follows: TGTGCCAGCAGTAACAGGGAAGAGCCCCAGTACTTC.

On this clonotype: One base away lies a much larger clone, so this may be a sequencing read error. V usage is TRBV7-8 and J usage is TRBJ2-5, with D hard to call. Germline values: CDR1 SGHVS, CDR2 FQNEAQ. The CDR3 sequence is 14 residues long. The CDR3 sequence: CASSLVVGQEPQYF. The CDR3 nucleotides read TGTGCCAGCAGCTTAGTTGTGGGCCAAGAGCCCCAGTACTTC. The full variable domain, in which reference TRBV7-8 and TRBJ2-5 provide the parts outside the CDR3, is GAGVSQSPRYKVAKRGQDVALRCDPISGHVSLFWYQQALGQGPEFLTYFQNEAQLDKSGLPSDRFFAERPEGSVSTLKIQRTQQEDSAVYLCASSLVVGQEPQYFGPGTRLLVL.